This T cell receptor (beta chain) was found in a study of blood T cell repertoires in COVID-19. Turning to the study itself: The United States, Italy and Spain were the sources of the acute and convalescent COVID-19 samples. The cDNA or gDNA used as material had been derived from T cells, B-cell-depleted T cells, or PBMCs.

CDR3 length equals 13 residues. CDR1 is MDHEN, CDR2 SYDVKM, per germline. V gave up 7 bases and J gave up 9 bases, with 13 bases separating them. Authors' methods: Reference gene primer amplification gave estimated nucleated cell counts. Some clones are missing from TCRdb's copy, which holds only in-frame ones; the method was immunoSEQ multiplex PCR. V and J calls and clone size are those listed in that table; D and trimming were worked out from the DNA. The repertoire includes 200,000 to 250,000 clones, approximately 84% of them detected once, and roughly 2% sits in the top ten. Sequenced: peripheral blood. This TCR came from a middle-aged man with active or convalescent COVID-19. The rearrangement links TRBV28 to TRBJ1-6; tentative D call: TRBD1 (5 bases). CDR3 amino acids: CASKGVLASPLHF. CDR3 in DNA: TGTGCCAGCAAAGGGGTTTTAGCTTCACCCCTCCACTTT.